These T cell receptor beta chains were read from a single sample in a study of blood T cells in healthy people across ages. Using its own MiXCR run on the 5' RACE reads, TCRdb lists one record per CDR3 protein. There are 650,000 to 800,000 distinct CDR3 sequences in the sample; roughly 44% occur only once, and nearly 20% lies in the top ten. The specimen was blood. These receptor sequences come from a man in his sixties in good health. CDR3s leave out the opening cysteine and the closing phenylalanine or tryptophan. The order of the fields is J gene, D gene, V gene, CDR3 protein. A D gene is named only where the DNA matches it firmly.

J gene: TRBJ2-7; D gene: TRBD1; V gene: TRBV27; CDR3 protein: ASSLGTAPGYEQY
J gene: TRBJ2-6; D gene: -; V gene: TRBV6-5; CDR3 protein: AGSPWVSFNVLT
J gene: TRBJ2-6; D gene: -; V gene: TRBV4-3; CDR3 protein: ASSQGQQHLSSGANVLT
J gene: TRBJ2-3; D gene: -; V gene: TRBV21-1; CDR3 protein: ASSKAVGGTDTQY
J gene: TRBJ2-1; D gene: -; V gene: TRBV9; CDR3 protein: ASSVGQAHRGNEQF
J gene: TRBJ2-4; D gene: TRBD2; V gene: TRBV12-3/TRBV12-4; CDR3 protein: ASSEVGPSSGGAAKNIQY
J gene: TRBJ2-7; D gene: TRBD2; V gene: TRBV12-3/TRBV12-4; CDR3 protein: ASRSTSGSIYEQY
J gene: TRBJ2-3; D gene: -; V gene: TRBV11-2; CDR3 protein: ASSVDRYAGQY
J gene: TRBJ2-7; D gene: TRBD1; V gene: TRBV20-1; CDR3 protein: SARDVTGGRYEQY
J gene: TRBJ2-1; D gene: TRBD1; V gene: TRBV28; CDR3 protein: ASSSPGQGRDEQF
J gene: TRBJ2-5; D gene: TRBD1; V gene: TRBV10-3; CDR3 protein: AISPGQPNQETQY
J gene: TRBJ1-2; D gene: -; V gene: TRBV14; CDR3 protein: ASSQERGIRGYT
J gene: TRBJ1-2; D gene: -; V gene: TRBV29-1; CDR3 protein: SVVGIRGYT
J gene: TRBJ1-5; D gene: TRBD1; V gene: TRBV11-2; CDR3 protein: ASSLGQGAQPQH
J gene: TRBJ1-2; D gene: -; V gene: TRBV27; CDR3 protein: ASSLGRPDYYGYT
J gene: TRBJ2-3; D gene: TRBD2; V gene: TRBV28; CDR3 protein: ASSFSGDSTDTQY
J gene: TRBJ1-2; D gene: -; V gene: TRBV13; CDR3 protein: ASSPGPDFADT
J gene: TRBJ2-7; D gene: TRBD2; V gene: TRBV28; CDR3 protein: ASQRGSYEQY
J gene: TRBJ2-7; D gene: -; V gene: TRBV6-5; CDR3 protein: ASPPTFGIYEQY
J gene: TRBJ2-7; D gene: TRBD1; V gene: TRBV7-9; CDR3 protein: ASSPPGDRGTYEQY
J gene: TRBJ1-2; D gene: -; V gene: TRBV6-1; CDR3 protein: ASSELGTGYT
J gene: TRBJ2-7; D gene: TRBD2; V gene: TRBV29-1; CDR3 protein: GVGPRPSGATYEQY
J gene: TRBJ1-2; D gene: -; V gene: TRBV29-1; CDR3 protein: SVDRNYGYT
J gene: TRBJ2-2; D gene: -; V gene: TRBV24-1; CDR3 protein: ATSGSGHTGELF
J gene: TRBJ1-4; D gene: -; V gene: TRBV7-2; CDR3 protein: ASSSGGGLGEKLF
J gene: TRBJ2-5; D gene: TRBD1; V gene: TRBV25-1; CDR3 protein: ASSESGQAARPQY
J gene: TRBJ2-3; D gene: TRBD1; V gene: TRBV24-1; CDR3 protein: ATSDSGQGKNTQY
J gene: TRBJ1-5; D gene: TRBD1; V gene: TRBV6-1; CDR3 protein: ASRDPTGTHQPQH
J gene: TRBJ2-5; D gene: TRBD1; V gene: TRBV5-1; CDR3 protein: ASSWGDRDEETQY
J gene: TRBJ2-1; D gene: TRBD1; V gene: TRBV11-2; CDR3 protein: ASSSWRTGGYNEQF
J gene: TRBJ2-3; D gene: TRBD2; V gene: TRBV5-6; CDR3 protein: ASSLAGTSGTDTQY
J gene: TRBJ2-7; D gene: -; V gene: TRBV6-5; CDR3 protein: ASRKPGRGRTEQY
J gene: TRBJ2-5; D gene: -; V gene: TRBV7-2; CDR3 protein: ASSLLAGALGETQY
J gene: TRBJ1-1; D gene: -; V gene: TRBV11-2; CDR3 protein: ASSYANTEAF
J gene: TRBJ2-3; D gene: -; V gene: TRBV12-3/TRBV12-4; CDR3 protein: ASSARGTADTQY